This entry lists 13 T cell receptor beta chains sequenced from one sample in a study of cytomegalovirus exposure and HLA in healthy donors. Primers: 60 Vbeta forward and 13 Jbeta reverse. Sequencing was performed with immunoSEQ multiplex PCR; in TCRdb, only in-frame clones are kept and a portion is missing. The data hold roughly 100,000 clones, with 60% to 80% observed a single time. The sample was PBMCs. These receptors all stem from a man in his forties or fifties in good health and CMV-seropositive.

This sequence joins TRBV11-3 and TRBJ1-2; 7 bases agree with TRBD1. Germline loops: CDR1 SGHNT, CDR2 YENEEA. The CDR3 is 16 amino acids. The V gene end was trimmed by 4 bases and the J gene end by 2 bases; junction bases not matched to a gene: 10. CDR3 amino acids: CASSSTGFGSNYGYTF. The DNA of the CDR3 is TGTGCCAGCAGCTCGACAGGGTTTGGGTCGAACTATGGCTACACCTTC.

Here the CDR3 DNA reads TGTGCCAGCAGTGATGGGACAGCAGACGGCTACACCTTC. Translating it yields CASSDGTADGYTF. J is TRBJ1-2 and V is TRBV6-4, with 7 nucleotides matching TRBD1. V shed 3 bases and J 8 bases; nucleotides not matched to a gene: 6. Germline CDR1 is MRHNA and CDR2 is SNTAGT. CDR3 length equals 13 residues.

The J gene is TRBJ1-1, the V gene TRBV7-9, with D unresolved. V lost 5 bases and J lost 11, with 15 bases in between. The V gene's germline CDR1 is SEHNR and CDR2 FQNEAQ (reference sequence). The CDR3 length is 12 residues. The DNA for the CDR3 is TGTGCCAGCAGCCCTGGTCGAGACAATGCTTTCTTT. This codes for CASSPGRDNAFF.

As to this clone: Germline and junction disagree at one end, which may indicate a read error. V usage is TRBV7-9 and J usage is TRBJ1-1; the D gene is possibly TRBD1 (5 bases). The CDR3 length is 16 residues. The germline V gene encodes CDR1 SEHNR and CDR2 FQNEAQ (reference sequence). The CDR3 region has the DNA TGTTCCAGCAGCTTAGCTGGGACGTCGGAGGGGACTGAAGCTTTCTTT. Translated, it gives CSSSLAGTSEGTEAFF.

The chain is built from TRBV30 and TRBJ1-2, with a tentative D call TRBD1 (5 bases). Germline V gives CDR1 GTSNPN, CDR2 SVGIG (reference sequence). The length of the CDR3 is 12 residues. The V end was cut by 0 bases, the J end by 5 bases, with 7 bases between. CDR3: CAWSVRGYGYTF. CDR3 DNA sequence: TGTGCCTGGAGTGTACGGGGGTATGGCTACACCTTC.

Concerning this clone: Other DNA sequences in the sample encode the same CDR3. This chain joins TRBV4-3 and TRBJ2-7; D perhaps matches TRBD2 (6 bases). The CDR3 runs to 15 residues. The germline gives CDR1 LGHNA, CDR2 YSLEER. Trimming pared 0 bases from V and 6 bases from J, leaving 15 bases between. The CDR3 reads CASSQDREISSEQYF. The CDR3 nucleotides are TGCGCCAGCAGCCAAGATCGGGAGATCTCCAGCGAGCAGTACTTC.

V gene TRBV11-3 combines with J gene TRBJ2-3, with D possibly TRBD2 on 6 matching bases. V was clipped by 5 bases and J by 1 base, with 13 bases between them. The V gene's germline CDR1 is SGHNT and CDR2 YENEEA. This CDR3 has 15 residues. The CDR3 region is CASSPRDSGTDTQYF. CDR3 sequence (DNA): TGTGCCAGCAGCCCCCGGGACTCCGGCACAGATACGCAGTATTTT.

The chain carries TRBV4-2 and TRBJ1-6, with unresolved D. Germline values: CDR1 LGHNA, CDR2 YNFKEQ. The length of the CDR3 is 16 residues. The V gene lost 0 bases and the J gene lost 1 base, with 7 bases spanning the gap. The chain's CDR3 is CASSQDSMSYNSPLHF. As DNA, the CDR3 is TGTGCCAGCAGCCAAGATAGCATGTCCTATAATTCACCCCTCCACTTT.

The chain carries TRBV6-5 and TRBJ1-6, with a weak D call TRBD1 (6 bases). Germline V gene data show CDR1 as MNHEY and CDR2 as SVGAGI. V was cut by 10 bases and J by 5 bases, with 12 bases left in between. CDR3 length equals 13 residues. The DNA of the CDR3 is TGTGCCACTGCGGACAGAGATAATTCACCCCTCCACTTT. Its translation: CATADRDNSPLHF.

The rearrangement uses TRBV5-1 and TRBJ1-4; tentative D call: TRBD1 (6 bases). Trimming pared 4 bases from V and 4 bases from J, leaving 14 bases between. This CDR3 spans 15 amino acids. Germline CDR1 and CDR2: SGHRS and YFSETQ. The CDR3 spells CASSQGTRNNEKLFF. The CDR3 DNA reads as TGCGCCAGCAGCCAAGGGACACGCAATAATGAAAAACTGTTTTTT.

In its sample, this clone was seen a few times. CDR3 loop: CASSRQGASSYNEQFF. The CDR3 DNA reads as TGCGCCAGCAGCCGACAGGGTGCTAGCTCCTACAATGAGCAGTTCTTC. The chain employs TRBV4-1 and TRBJ2-1, with 7 bases fitting TRBD1. Trimming removed 4 bases from V and 0 bases from J; junction bases left unmatched: 6. This CDR3 has 16 amino acids. Germline V gene sequence: CDR1 MGHRA, CDR2 YSYEKL.

This clone was seen more than once but under ten times. The chain links TRBV6-1 to TRBJ2-3; 11 bases agree with TRBD1. CDR1 and CDR2 from the germline V gene are MNHNS and SASEGT. The ends lost 5 bases at V and 5 bases at J; junction bases unmatched: 3. This CDR3 spans 14 amino acids. DNA for the CDR3: TGTGCCAGCAGTAGCGGGACAGGGGGAGATACGCAGTATTTT. Its protein is CASSSGTGGDTQYF.

The chain is built from TRBV11-1 and TRBJ2-2, with D perhaps TRBD1 (6 bases). V lost 6 bases to trimming and J lost 6 bases, with 11 bases between them. The CDR3 runs 13 residues. The germline V gene encodes CDR1 SGHAT and CDR2 FQDESV (reference sequence). Here the CDR3 reads CASRQQGSGELFF. The CDR3 nucleotides are TGTGCCAGCAGGCAACAGGGATCCGGGGAGCTGTTTTTT.